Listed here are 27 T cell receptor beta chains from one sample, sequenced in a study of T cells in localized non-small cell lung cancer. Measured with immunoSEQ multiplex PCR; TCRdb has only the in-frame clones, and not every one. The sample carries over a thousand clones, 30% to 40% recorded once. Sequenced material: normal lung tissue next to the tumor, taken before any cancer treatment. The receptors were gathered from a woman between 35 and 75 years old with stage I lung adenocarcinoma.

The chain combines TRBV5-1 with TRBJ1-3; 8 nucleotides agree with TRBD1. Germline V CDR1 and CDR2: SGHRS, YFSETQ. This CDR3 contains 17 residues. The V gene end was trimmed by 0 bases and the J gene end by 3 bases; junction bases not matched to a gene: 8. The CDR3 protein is CASSLVYPGGYGNTIYF. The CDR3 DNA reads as TGCGCCAGCAGCTTGGTATATCCAGGGGGCTATGGAAACACCATATATTTT.

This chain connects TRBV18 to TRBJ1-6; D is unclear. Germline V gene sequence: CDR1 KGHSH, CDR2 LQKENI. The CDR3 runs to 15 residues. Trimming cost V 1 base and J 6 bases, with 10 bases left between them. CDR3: CASSPQHSGNSPLHF. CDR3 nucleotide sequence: TGTGCCAGCTCACCACAGCACAGCGGTAATTCACCCCTCCACTTT.

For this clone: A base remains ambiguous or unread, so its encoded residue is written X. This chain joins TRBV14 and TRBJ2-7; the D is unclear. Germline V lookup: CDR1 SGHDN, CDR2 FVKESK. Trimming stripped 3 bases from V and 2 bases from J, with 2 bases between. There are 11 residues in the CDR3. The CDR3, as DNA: TGTGCCAGCAGCCASACCTACGAGCAGTACTTC. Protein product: CASSXTYEQYF.

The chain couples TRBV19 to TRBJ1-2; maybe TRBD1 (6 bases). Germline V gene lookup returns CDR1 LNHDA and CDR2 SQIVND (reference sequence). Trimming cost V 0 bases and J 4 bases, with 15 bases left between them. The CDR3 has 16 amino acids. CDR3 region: CASSIDLSAGAYGYTF. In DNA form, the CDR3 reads TGTGCCAGTAGTATAGATCTATCGGCAGGGGCCTATGGCTACACCTTC.

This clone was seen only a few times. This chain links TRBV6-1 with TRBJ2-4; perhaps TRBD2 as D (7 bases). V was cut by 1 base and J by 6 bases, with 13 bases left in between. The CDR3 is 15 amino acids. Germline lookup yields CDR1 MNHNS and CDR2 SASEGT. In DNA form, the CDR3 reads TGTGCCAGCAGTGAAGTGTGGGGGGGCCCAAACATTCAGTACTTC. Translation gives CASSEVWGGPNIQYF.

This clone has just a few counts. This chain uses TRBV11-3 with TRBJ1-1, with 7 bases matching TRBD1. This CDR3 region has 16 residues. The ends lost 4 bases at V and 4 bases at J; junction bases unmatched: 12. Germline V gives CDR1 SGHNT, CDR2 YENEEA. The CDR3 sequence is CASSSGATGLGTEAFF. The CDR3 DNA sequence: TGTGCCAGCAGCTCGGGGGCGACAGGGCTGGGCACTGAAGCTTTCTTT.

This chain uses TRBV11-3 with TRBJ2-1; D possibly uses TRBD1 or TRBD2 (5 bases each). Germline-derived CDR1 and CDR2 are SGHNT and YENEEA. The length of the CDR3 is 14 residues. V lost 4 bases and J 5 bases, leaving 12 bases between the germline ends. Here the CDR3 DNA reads TGTGCCAGCAGCTCGGGACGGACAAACAATGAGCAGTTCTTC. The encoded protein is CASSSGRTNNEQFF.

CDR3 loop: CSVEFGRASLYNEQFF. CDR3 DNA sequence: TGCAGCGTTGAATTCGGGCGCGCATCTCTGTACAATGAGCAGTTCTTC. This chain joins TRBV29-1 and TRBJ2-1; D call uncertain. V lost 2 bases and J 4 bases, leaving 18 bases between the germline ends. The CDR3 extends over 16 amino acids. Germline CDR1 is SQVTM and CDR2 is ANQGSEA.

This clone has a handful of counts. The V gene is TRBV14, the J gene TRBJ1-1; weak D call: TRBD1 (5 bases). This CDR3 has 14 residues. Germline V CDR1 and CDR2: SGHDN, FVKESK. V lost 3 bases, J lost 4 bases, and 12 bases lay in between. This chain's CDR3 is CASSHWTQGTEAFF. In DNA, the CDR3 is TGTGCCAGCAGCCACTGGACTCAGGGCACTGAAGCTTTCTTT.

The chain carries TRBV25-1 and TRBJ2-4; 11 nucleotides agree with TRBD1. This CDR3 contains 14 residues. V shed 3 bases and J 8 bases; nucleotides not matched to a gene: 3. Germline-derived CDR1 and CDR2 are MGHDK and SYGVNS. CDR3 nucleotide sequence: TGTGCCAGCAGTGATGGGGACAGGGGGGACATTCAGTACTTC. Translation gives CASSDGDRGDIQYF.

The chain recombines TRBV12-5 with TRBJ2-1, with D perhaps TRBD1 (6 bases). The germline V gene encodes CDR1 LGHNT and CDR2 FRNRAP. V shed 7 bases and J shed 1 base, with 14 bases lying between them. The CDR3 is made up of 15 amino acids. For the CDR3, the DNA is TGTGCTAGTGATCAGACAGGTACTTCCTACAATGAGCAGTTCTTC. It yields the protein CASDQTGTSYNEQFF.

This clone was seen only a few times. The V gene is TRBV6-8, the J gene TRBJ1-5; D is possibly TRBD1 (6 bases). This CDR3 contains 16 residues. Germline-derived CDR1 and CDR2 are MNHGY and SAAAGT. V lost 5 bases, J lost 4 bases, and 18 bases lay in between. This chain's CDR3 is CASSPTGLLDNQPQHF. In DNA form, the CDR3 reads TGTGCCAGCAGTCCAACAGGGCTCCTAGATAATCAGCCCCAGCATTTT.

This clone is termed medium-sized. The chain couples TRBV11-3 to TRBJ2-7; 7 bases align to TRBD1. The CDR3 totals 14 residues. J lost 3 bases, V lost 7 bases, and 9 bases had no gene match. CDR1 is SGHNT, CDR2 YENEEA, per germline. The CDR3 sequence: CASTIRGLVYEQYF. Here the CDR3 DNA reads TGTGCCAGCACCATTAGGGGGCTAGTCTACGAGCAGTACTTC.

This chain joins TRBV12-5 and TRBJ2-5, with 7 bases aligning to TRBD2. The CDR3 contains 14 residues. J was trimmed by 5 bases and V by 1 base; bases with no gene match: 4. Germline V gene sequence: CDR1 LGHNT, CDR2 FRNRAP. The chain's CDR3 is CASGLGREGETQYF. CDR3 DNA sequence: TGTGCTAGTGGTTTGGGCAGGGAGGGGGAGACCCAGTACTTC.

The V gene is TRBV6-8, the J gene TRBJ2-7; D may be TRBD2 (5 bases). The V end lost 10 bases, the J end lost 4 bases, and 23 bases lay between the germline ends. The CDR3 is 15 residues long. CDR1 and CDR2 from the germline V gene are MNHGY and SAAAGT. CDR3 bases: TGTGCCATCGGGGATAGTGGTGGAACCGCTTACGAGCAGTACTTC. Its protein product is CAIGDSGGTAYEQYF.

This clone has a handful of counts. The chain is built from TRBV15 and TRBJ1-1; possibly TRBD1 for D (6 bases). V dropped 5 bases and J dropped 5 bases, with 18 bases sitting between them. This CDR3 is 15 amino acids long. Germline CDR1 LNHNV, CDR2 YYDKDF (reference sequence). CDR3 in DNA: TGTGCCACCAGCCCGAGTTGGGGGGCTGGTACTGAAGCTTTCTTT. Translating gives CATSPSWGAGTEAFF.

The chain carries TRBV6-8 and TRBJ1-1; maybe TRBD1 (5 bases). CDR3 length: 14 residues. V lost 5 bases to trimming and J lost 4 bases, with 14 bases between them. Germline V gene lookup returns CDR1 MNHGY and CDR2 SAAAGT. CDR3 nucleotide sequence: TGTGCCAGCAGTCACCCCAGCAGGGTCACTGAAGCTTTCTTT. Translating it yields CASSHPSRVTEAFF.

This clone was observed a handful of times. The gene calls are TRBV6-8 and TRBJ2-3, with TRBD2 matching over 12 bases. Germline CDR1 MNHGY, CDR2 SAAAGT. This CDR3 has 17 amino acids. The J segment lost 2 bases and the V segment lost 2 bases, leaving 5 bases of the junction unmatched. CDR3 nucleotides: TGTGCCAGCAGTTACCAGACTAGCGGGAGTCCCACAGATACGCAGTATTTT. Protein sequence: CASSYQTSGSPTDTQYF.

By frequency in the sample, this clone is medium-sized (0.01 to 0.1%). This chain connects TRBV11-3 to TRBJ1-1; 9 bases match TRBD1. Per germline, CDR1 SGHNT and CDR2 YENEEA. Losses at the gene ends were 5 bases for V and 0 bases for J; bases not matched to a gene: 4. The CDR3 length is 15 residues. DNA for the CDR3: TGTGCCAGCAGCGGGGGGACAGGGATGAACACTGAAGCTTTCTTT. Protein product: CASSGGTGMNTEAFF.

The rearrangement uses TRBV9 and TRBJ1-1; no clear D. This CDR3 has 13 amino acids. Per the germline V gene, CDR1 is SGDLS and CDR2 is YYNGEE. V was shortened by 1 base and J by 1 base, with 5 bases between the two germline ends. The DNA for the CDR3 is TGTGCCAGCAGCGTAAGTCCGAACACTGAAGCTTTCTTT. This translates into CASSVSPNTEAFF.

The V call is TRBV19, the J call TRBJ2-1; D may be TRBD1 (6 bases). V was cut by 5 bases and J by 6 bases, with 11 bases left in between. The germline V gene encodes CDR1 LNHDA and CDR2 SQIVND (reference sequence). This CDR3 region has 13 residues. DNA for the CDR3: TGTGCCAGTAGTCTACAGGGACGCAATGAGCAGTTCTTC. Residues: CASSLQGRNEQFF.

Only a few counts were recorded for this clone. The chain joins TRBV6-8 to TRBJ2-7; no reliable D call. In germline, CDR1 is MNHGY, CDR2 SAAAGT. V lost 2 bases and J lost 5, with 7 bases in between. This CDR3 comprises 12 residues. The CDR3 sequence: CASSYGDHEQYF. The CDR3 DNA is TGTGCCAGCAGTTACGGGGATCACGAGCAGTACTTC.

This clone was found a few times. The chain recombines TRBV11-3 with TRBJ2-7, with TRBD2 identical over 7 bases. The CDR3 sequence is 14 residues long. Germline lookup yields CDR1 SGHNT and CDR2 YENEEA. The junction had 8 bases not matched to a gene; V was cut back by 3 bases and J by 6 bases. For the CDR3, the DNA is TGTGCCAGCAGCTTGGGAGGGTCACCCATCGAGCAGTACTTC. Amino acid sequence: CASSLGGSPIEQYF.

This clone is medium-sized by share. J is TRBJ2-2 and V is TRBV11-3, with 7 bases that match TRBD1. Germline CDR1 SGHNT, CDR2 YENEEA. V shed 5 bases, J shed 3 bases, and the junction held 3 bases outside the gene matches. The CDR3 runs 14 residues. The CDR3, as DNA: TGTGCCAGCAGCCTCACAGGGGACACCGGGGAGCTGTTTTTT. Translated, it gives CASSLTGDTGELFF.

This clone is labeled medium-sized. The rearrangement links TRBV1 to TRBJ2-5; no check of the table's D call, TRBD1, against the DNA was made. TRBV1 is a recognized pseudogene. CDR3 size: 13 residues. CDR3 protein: CASSRPGGETQYF. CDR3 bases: TGCGCCAGCAGCCGACCAGGGGGCGAGACCCAGTACTTC.

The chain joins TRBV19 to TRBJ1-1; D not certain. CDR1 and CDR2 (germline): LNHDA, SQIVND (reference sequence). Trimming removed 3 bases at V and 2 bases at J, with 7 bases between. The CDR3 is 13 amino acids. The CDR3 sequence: CASSIRPNTEAFF. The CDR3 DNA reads TGTGCCAGTAGTATTCGCCCAAACACTGAAGCTTTCTTT.

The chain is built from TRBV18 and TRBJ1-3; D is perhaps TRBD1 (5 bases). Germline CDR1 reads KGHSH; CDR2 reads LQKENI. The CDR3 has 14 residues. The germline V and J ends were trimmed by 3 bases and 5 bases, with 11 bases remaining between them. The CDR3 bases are TGTGCCAGCTCACCGTTACAGGACAGAAACACCATATATTTT. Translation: CASSPLQDRNTIYF.